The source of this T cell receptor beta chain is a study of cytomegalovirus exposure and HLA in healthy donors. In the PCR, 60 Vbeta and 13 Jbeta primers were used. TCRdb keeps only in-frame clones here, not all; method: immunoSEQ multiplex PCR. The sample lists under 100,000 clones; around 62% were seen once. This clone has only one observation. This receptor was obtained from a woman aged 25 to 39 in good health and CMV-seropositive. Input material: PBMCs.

CDR3: CASSMGLYEQYF. The CDR3 bases are TGTGCCAGCAGCATGGGACTTTACGAGCAGTACTTC. The chain joins TRBV7-2 to TRBJ2-7; D might be TRBD2 (6 bases). V lost 5 bases and J lost 4, with 9 bases in between. The CDR3 has 12 residues. The V gene's germline CDR1 is SGHTA and CDR2 FQGNSA.